This entry lists 10 T cell receptor beta chains sequenced from one sample in a study of T cell responses to AZD1222 COVID-19 vaccine (dated by TCRdb to the early 2020s). According to the study, the label for this sample's time point signals: baseline before first vaccination. In the paper's terms, the treatment or condition label means: meningococcal conjugate vaccine given as trial control. The library came from the immunoSEQ multiplex PCR assay. TCRdb took over this immuneACCESS table, retaining in-frame rearrangements with V and J assigned. Such tables are incomplete; in checked studies, under half of the missing clones stem from an unresolved V gene, and the remainder is unexplained. The sample table contains about 150,000 clones; only one count was recorded for roughly nine tenths of them. Clones ranked in the top ten supply 5.5% of the sample. This material consisted of peripheral blood, taken on day 0 of MenACWY control vaccination. The receptor set was obtained from an adult in good health.

V and J are TRBV3-1 (or the pseudogene TRBV3-2) and TRBJ1-2; D gene unclear. From germline, CDR1 is LGHDT and CDR2 YNNKEL (reference sequence). The CDR3 is 12 residues long. The ends were cut back, 5 bases at V and 8 bases at J, with 12 bases in the middle. CDR3 nucleotides: TGTGCCAGCAGCAGACAAGAAGGCGGCTACACCTTC. Protein product: CASSRQEGGYTF.

In DNA, the CDR3 is TGTGCCAGCAGTTTGGGTGGGAACACTGAAGCTTTCTTT. Protein: CASSLGGNTEAFF. The rearrangement uses TRBV12-3 or TRBV12-4 and TRBJ1-1; no firm D call. This CDR3 has 13 amino acids. The ends were cut back, 3 bases at V and 1 base at J, with 6 bases in the middle.

The chain combines TRBV19 with TRBJ1-3; D is unresolved. V was cut by 9 bases and J by 0 bases, with 15 bases left in between. This CDR3 region has 15 residues. Germline values: CDR1 LNHDA, CDR2 SQIVND (reference sequence). The CDR3 nucleotides are TGTGCCAGCCAACTGACGGATTTCTCTGGAAACACCATATATTTT. Protein: CASQLTDFSGNTIYF.

The chain carries TRBV30 and TRBJ1-5, with D perhaps TRBD1 (6 bases). The germline V and J ends were trimmed by 4 bases and 5 bases, with 12 bases remaining between them. The CDR3 length is 13 residues. Looked up from germline, CDR1 is GTSNPN and CDR2 is SVGIG (reference sequence). CDR3 bases: TGTGCCTGGAAAGGGGGAGGGGATCAGCCCCAGCATTTT. It translates to CAWKGGGDQPQHF.

The gene calls are TRBV6-1 and TRBJ1-1; possibly TRBD1 for D (5 bases). This CDR3 has 15 residues. Between the trimmed V and J ends, which lost 5 bases and 1 base, there was a span of 14 bases. Germline-derived CDR1 and CDR2 are MNHNS and SASEGT. CDR3 region: CASSSPDSQNTEAFF. The CDR3 DNA is TGTGCCAGCAGTTCCCCTGACAGCCAGAACACTGAAGCTTTCTTT.

J is TRBJ1-1 and V is TRBV30, with D perhaps matching TRBD1 (5 bases). Germline CDR1 and CDR2: GTSNPN and SVGIG (reference sequence). The CDR3 runs 14 residues. Trimming pared 2 bases from V and 4 bases from J, leaving 14 bases between. The CDR3 DNA is TGTGCCTGGAGTCGTGGGGGGGGTCTCACTGAAGCTTTCTTT. Encoded protein: CAWSRGGGLTEAFF.

Turning to this clone: The junction shows a germline mismatch at one end, possibly a read error. V usage is TRBV5-1 and J usage is TRBJ2-4; D perhaps matches TRBD1 (6 bases). Germline values: CDR1 SGHRS, CDR2 YFSETQ. The CDR3 is 13 amino acids. The CDR3 protein is CASSSDGRTVGHF. In DNA form, the CDR3 reads TGCGCCAGCAGCTCTGACGGGCGGACAGTCGGGCACTTC.

The rearrangement uses TRBV19 and TRBJ2-7, with TRBD1 matching 8 bases. CDR1 LNHDA and CDR2 SQIVND come from the germline V gene (reference sequence). The trim removed 5 bases at V and 5 bases at J, leaving 8 bases unmatched. This CDR3 is built from 14 residues. The CDR3 bases are TGTGCCAGTAGTGTCAGGACAGGGCCCCACGAGCAGTACTTC. Its protein is CASSVRTGPHEQYF. Supplemented by reference TRBV19 and TRBJ2-7, the full variable domain reads DGGITQSPKYLFRKEGQNVTLSCEQNLNHDAMYWYRQDPGQGLRLIYYSQIVNDFQKGDIAEGYSVSREKKESFPLTVTSAQKNPTAFYLCASSVRTGPHEQYFGPGTRLTVT.

This chain joins TRBV6-2 or TRBV6-3 and TRBJ1-2, with 7 bases matching TRBD1. Germline V gene sequence: CDR1 MNHEY, CDR2 SVGEGT. Losses at the gene ends were 2 bases for V and 7 bases for J; bases not matched to a gene: 28. The CDR3 totals 21 residues. CDR3 loop: CASSYQTRDPGHSAPGGGYTF. The CDR3 region has the DNA TGTGCCAGCAGTTACCAGACTCGAGACCCGGGACATAGTGCCCCAGGGGGTGGCTACACCTTC.

The chain recombines TRBV9 with TRBJ1-3; no definite D call. Trimming took 4 bases from V and 4 from J, leaving 9 bases between them. The V gene's germline CDR1 is SGDLS and CDR2 YYNGEE. The length of the CDR3 is 13 residues. The CDR3: CASSPTPGNTIYF. CDR3 nucleotide sequence: TGTGCCAGCAGCCCAACCCCCGGAAACACCATATATTTT.